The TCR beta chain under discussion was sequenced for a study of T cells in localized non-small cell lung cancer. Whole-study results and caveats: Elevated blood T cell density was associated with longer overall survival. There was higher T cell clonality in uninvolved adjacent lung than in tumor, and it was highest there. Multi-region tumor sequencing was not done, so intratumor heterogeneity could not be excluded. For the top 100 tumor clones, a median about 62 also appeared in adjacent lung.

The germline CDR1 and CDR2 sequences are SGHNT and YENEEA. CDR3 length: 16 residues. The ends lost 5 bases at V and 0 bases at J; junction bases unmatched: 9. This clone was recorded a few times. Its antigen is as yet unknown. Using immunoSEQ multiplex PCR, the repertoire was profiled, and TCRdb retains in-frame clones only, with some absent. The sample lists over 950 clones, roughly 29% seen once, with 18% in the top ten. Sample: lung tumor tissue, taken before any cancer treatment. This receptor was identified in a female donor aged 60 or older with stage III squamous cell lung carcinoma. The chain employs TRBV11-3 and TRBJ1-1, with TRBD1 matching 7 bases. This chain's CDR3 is CASSPQGVWLNTEAFF. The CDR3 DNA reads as TGTGCCAGCAGCCCCCAGGGGGTTTGGTTGAACACTGAAGCTTTCTTT.